The TCR beta chain under discussion was sequenced for a study of blood T cells in healthy people across ages (dated by TCRdb to 2013 to 2016). Background on the whole study: In model experiments, template switching captured about one uniquely barcoded TCR beta cDNA molecule for every two T cells. Age-related changes in TCR beta repertoire diversity were measured in the study by deep sequencing normalized with unique cDNA molecular identifiers. The donors were split into four age groups: young (average around 17 years), middle-aged (over 35), aged (more than 60) and long-lived (roughly 80). To avoid experimental bias, donors of different ages were randomly spread across the sequencing lanes. Two additional independent replicas of 1 million unique cDNA reads from the same blood draw were analyzed for two donors (one aged 18 to 29 and one aged 80 or older).

The library was produced with 5' RACE. The sequencer was an Illumina HiSeq 2500. The second PCR ran for about 6 to 12 cycles and used a J-beta primer mix along with a sample-barcoded 5' primer. A template-switch 5' adaptor carrying 12 random nucleotides introduced a unique molecular identifier onto each TCR beta cDNA molecule. Each sample yielded at least 2.5 million CDR3-containing paired-end reads. All of the RNA was converted into first-strand cDNA using the Mint cDNA synthesis kit, with a TRBC-specific oligonucleotide serving as the primer. Following uracil-DNA glycosylase treatment, all cDNA underwent a first 18-cycle PCR with the universal primers M1SS and BC2_uni_R. Regarding the original processing steps: For normalization, 1 million high-quality reads were randomly selected from each sample, with every read carrying a distinct molecular identifier. Instead of being binned into consensus sequences, reads that shared molecular identifiers were thrown out. MiTCR, with a Q25 quality threshold and the strictest error-elimination algorithm, was used for CDR3 identification, clonotype clustering and error correction. A nonparametric unseen species model with Euler transformation was used to estimate a lower bound on total TCR beta diversity. TCRdb applied fastp at Q25 and MiXCR to the public reads, then kept only in-frame beta chains. Rows with one shared CDR3 protein collapse into an entry with the most common genes and DNA. TCRdb's processing, not the authors', yielded these V and J calls. Present in this sample are about 970,000 distinct CDR3 sequences, 51% of which were seen just once. The ten largest clones add up to about 20% of the sample.

Of note for this clonotype: No cognate antigen has been identified for it. Base qualities are missing; no much larger clone stands one base away.

The germline ends are 12 bases apart after V is trimmed by 6 bases and J by 0 bases. The germline V gene specifies MNHEY as CDR1 and SVGEGT as CDR2. CDR3 length: 15 amino acids, cysteine to phenylalanine. Only the CDR3 part of the read is kept: 45 bases, read in frame from the first base. Donors were roughly 40 systemically healthy Caucasian individuals from Russia aged roughly 6 to 100 years. About 9.1 milliliters of peripheral blood were collected from each donor into EDTA-treated Vacutainer tubes. Ficoll-Paque density-gradient centrifugation was used to isolate PBMCs, with at least 6.5 million per sample. Trizol reagent was used to extract total RNA from the PBMCs, yielding at least 5 micrograms per sample. For every donor, flow cytometry on a PBMC aliquot measured the percentage of naive CD45RAhigh/CD27high T cells. What the research found in general, with its limitations: The long-lived group showed more naive CD4+ T cells, fewer expanded clones and increased TCR diversity than the aged group, suggesting age selection. The CMV infection status of donors was not known, potentially confounding age-related changes in expanded clonotypes. As age increased, observed TCR beta diversity per million T cells dropped in a roughly linear way, and a significant reduction was already evident by age 40. There was a strong correlation between observed TCR beta diversity and the percentage of naive T cells measured by flow cytometry. Bulk unsorted PBMC profiling prevented conclusive comparison of naive and antigen-experienced compartments. Total diversity estimates from one million sequenced T cells were considered lower bounds and underestimates.

The material sequenced was blood. This clonotype originated in a woman aged 60-75 years in good health. The chain was built from TRBV6-2 or TRBV6-3 and TRBJ1-5, with the D gene uncertain. Read as DNA, the sequence is TGTGCCAGCAGGACCCTCCGCGTTAGCAATCAGCCCCAGCATTTT. Translation gives CASRTLRVSNQPQHF.